Only a few counts were recorded for the clone carrying this T cell receptor beta chain. RNA extraction and reverse transcription yielded cDNA as sequencing template. The assay was immunoSEQ multiplex PCR, and TCRdb's table has in-frame clones only and misses some. The sample yields some 180,000 clones, about 53% seen once. V lost 6 bases and J lost 4, with 16 bases in between. CDR1 and CDR2 from the germline V gene are MNHNY and SVGAGI (reference sequence). The CDR3 has 15 residues. The data derive from a study of CD8+ T cells in alopecia areata. Treatment meaning: oral pan-JAK inhibitor, 5-10 mg twice daily.

The chain joins TRBV6-6 to TRBJ1-5; no clear D gene. The input for sequencing was CD8+ T cells sorted from blood, taken at week 24, from a patient treated with tofacitinib. The receptor's source is a human donor with alopecia areata. CDR3 coding DNA: TGTGCCAGCAGGACCCACGAGGGCAATAATCAGCCCCAGCATTTT. Translation gives CASRTHEGNNQPQHF.